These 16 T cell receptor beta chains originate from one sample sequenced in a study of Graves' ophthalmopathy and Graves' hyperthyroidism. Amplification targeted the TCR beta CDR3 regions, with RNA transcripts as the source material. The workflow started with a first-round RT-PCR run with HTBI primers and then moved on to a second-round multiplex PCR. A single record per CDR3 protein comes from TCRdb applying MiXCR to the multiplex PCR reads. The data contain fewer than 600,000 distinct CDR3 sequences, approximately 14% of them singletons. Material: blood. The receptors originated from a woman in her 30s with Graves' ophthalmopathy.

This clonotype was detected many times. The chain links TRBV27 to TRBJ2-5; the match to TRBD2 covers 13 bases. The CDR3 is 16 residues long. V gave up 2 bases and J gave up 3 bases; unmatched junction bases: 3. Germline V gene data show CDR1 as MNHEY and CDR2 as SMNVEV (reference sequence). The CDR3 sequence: CASSLGLAGAKETQYF. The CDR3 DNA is TGTGCCAGCAGTTTAGGACTAGCGGGAGCTAAAGAGACCCAGTACTTC.

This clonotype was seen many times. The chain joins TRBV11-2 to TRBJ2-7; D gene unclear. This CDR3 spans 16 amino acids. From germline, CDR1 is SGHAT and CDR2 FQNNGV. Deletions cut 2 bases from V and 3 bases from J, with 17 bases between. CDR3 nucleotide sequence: TGTGCCAGCAGCTTAAACTTATGGGCGGAAGACTACGAGCAGTACTTC. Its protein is CASSLNLWAEDYEQYF.

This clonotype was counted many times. The CDR3 is CASSPGQRPAKNIQYF. CDR3 nucleotide sequence: TGTGCCAGCAGTCCCGGACAGAGGCCGGCCAAAAACATTCAGTACTTC. This chain uses TRBV12-3 or TRBV12-4 with TRBJ2-4, with D possibly being TRBD1 (6 bases). Trimming removed 5 bases from V and 1 base from J, with 15 bases in between. CDR3 length: 16 residues.

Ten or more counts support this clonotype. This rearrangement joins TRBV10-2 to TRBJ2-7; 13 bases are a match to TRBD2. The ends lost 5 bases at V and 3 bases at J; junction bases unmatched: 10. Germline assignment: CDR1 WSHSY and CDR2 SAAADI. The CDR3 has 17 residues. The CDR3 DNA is TGCGCCAGCAGTCCGGGACTAGCGGGAAGAAGAGGCTACGAGCAGTACTTC. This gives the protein CASSPGLAGRRGYEQYF.

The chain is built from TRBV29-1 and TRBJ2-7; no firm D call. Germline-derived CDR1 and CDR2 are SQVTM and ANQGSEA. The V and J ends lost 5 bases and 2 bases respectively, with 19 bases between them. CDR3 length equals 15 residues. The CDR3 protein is CSVQTPESSPYEQYF. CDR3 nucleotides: TGCAGCGTTCAGACACCAGAATCAAGCCCCTACGAGCAGTACTTC.

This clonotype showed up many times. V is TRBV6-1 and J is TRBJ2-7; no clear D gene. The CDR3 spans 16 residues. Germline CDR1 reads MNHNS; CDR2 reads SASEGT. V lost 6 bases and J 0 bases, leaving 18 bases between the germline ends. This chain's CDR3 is CASRNTQGPSSYEQYF. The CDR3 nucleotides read TGTGCCAGCAGAAATACGCAAGGACCTAGCTCCTACGAGCAGTACTTC.

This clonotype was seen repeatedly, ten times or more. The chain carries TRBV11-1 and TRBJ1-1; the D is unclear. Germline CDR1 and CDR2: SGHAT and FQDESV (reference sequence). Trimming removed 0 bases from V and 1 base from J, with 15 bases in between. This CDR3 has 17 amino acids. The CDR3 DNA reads TGTGCCAGCAGCTTAGCGCGAGTAGGGAGAAGGAACACTGAAGCTTTCTTT. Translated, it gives CASSLARVGRRNTEAFF.

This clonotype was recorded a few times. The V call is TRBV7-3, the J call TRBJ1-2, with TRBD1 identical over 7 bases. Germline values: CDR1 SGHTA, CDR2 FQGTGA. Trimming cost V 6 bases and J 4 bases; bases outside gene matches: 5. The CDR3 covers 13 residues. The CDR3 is CASSPDRTYGYTF. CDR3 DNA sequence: TGTGCCAGCAGTCCGGACAGGACCTATGGCTACACCTTC.

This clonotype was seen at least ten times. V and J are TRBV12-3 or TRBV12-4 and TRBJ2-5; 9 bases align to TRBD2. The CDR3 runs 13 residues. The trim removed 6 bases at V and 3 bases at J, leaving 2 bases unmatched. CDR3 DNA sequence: TGTGCCAGCAGCATAGCGGGAGAAGAGACCCAGTACTTC. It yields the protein CASSIAGEETQYF.

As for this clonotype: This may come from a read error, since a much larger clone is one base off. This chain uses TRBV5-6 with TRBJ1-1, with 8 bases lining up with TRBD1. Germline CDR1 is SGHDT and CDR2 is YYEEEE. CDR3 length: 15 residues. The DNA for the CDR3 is TGTGCCAGCAGATCGGACAGGGCTTTTGTCACTGAAGCTTGCTTT. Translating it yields CASRSDRAFVTEACF.

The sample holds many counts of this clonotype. CDR3 residues: CASNGHFYGYTF. In nucleotides, the CDR3 is TGTGCCAGCAACGGACATTTCTATGGCTACACCTTC. The chain carries TRBV2 and TRBJ1-2; TRBD1 is a possible D gene (5 bases). Germline values: CDR1 SNHLY, CDR2 FYNNEI. Trimming removed 7 bases at V and 4 bases at J, with 10 bases between. The CDR3 totals 12 residues.

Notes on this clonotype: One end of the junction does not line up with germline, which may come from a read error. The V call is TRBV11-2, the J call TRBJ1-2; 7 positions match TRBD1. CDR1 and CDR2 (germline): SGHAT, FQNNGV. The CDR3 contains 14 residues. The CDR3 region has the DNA TGCGCCATCGGAAAGACTCGGGACAGTTATGGCTACACCTTC. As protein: CAIGKTRDSYGYTF.

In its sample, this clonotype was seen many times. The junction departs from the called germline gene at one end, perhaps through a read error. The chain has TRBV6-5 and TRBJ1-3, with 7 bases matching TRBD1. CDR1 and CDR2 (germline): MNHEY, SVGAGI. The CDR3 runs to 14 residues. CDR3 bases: TGTGCCAGCAGTCACACAGGGGCTGGAAGCACCATATATTTT. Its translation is CASSHTGAGSTIYF.

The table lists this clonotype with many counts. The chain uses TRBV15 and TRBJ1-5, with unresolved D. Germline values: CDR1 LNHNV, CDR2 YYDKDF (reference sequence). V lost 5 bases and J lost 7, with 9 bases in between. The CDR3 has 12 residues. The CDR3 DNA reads TGTGCCACCAGCGGCGCCAGGCAGCCCCAGCATTTT. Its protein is CATSGARQPQHF.

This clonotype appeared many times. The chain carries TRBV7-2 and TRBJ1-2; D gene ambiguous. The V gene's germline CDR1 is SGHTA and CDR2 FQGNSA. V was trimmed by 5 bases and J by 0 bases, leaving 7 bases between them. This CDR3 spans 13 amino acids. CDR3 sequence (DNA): TGTGCCAGCAGCGAGACTCCTAACTATGGCTACACCTTC. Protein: CASSETPNYGYTF.

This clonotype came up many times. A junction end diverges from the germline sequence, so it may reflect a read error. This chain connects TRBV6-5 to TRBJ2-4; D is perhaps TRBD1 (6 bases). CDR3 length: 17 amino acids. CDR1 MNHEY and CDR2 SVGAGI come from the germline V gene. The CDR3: CASSLRQGTLAKNIKYF. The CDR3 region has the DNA TGTGCCAGCAGTTTACGTCAGGGGACGTTAGCCAAAAACATTAAGTACTTC.